Listed below are T cell receptor beta chains from one sample, sequenced in a study of Ad26.COV2.S vaccination and SARS-CoV-2 variants. Profiling relied on immunoSEQ multiplex PCR, and the TCRdb table lists in-frame clones only, not all of them. Seen here are 350,000 to 550,000 clones, 89% observed once, and the top ten hold about 2.5%. The source material was peripheral blood, sampled in a trial of Ad26.COV2.S vaccine versus placebo. The receptors were gathered from a person aged 18-60 years who received the Ad26.COV2.S COVID-19 vaccine or a placebo. Both conserved end residues are part of each CDR3. Fields, in order: V gene, J gene, CDR3 length, clone size, D gene, CDR3 protein, CDR3 DNA. D genes are given only for firm matches. Not every row has a clone size; where given, it reads once, few, many or a size class.

>TRBV6-6|TRBJ2-7|12|-|-
CASSLEEYEQYF
TGTGCCAGCAGTTTGGAAGAGTACGAGCAGTACTTC
>TRBV18|TRBJ2-1|11|-|-
CASSNGGEQFF
TGTGCCAGCTCAAATGGGGGTGAGCAGTTCTTC
>TRBV4-3|TRBJ2-3|16|-|TRBD2
CASSQIGTSGGDTQYF
TGCGCCAGCAGCCAGATCGGGACTAGCGGGGGGGATACGCAGTATTTT
>TRBV5-6|TRBJ1-2|13|once|TRBD1
CASSLGQGGGYTF
TGTGCCAGCAGCCTCGGACAGGGAGGAGGCTACACCTTC
>TRBV7-2|TRBJ2-3|17|-|-
CASSLSPSSLPRDTQYF
TGTGCCAGCAGCTTATCTCCGTCCTCCCTGCCGAGAGATACGCAGTATTTT
>TRBV4-3|TRBJ1-4|16|-|-
CASSKSMTGWNEKLFF
TGCGCCAGCAGCAAATCGATGACAGGATGGAATGAAAAACTGTTTTTT
>TRBV28|TRBJ1-2|17|-|-
CASSLSDEAGYSYGYTF
TGTGCCAGCAGTTTAAGCGACGAGGCAGGGTATTCCTATGGCTACACCTTC
>TRBV5-1|TRBJ1-1|13|-|-
CASSLGGSTEAFF
TGCGCCAGCAGCTTGGGCGGGTCCACTGAAGCTTTCTTT
>TRBV6-6|TRBJ1-5|14|-|-
CASRSSDFGQPQHF
TGTGCCAGCAGATCGAGCGATTTTGGGCAGCCCCAGCATTTT
>TRBV5-1|TRBJ2-2|14|-|-
CASSPSSDPGELFF
TGCGCCAGCAGCCCCAGTTCTGATCCCGGGGAGCTGTTTTTT
>TRBV30|TRBJ2-7|14|-|-
CAWSVRTGKVGQYF
TGTGCCTGGAGTGTACGAACAGGGAAGGTGGGGCAGTACTTC
>TRBV5-1|TRBJ1-5|16|once|-
CASSLGGSGAGQPQHF
TGCGCCAGCAGCTTGGGGGGTTCCGGGGCGGGTCAGCCCCAGCATTTT
>TRBV7-2|TRBJ2-1|13|-|-
CASSFNRASEQFF
TGTGCCAGCAGCTTTAACAGGGCTAGTGAGCAGTTCTTC
>TRBV5-1|TRBJ1-3|15|-|-
CASSLWVGSGNTIYF
TGCGCCAGCAGCTTGTGGGTAGGGAGTGGAAACACCATATATTTT
>TRBV28|TRBJ2-2|15|-|-
CASRSQGTYTGELFF
TGTGCCAGCAGATCTCAGGGGACCTACACCGGGGAGCTGTTTTTT
>TRBV7-3|TRBJ2-3|13|-|-
CASSDNTADTQYF
TGTGCCAGCAGCGACAACACAGCAGATACGCAGTATTTT
>TRBV30|TRBJ1-1|14|-|TRBD1
CAWSVKGADTEAFF
TGTGCCTGGAGTGTCAAGGGGGCCGACACTGAAGCTTTCTTT
>TRBV28|TRBJ1-2|14|-|-
CASSLGRGTYGYTF
TGTGCCAGCAGCTTGGGCAGGGGAACCTATGGCTACACCTTC
>TRBV7-9|TRBJ2-3|14|-|TRBD2
CAITPGLAGDTQYF
TGTGCCATTACCCCGGGACTAGCGGGAGATACGCAGTATTTT
>TRBV7-2|TRBJ1-4|12|-|-
CASSYFNEKLFF
TGTGCCAGCAGTTACTTTAATGAAAAACTGTTTTTT
>TRBV13|TRBJ2-7|14|-|TRBD2
CASGRAGGPSEQYF
TGTGCCAGCGGGAGGGCGGGCGGCCCCTCGGAGCAGTACTTC
>TRBV19|TRBJ1-1|15|-|-
CASNPGGILNTEAFF
TGTGCCAGTAACCCCGGGGGCATACTAAACACTGAAGCTTTCTTT
>TRBV28|TRBJ2-7|16|-|-
CASMAGGDRALYEQYF
TGTGCCAGTATGGCGGGGGGGGACAGGGCGCTCTACGAGCAGTACTTC
>TRBV7-9|TRBJ1-4|15|few|-
CASSLGQTVAEKLFF
TGTGCCAGCAGCTTAGGTCAAACGGTCGCGGAAAAACTGTTTTTT
>TRBV19|TRBJ2-1|15|few|-
CASRIGGPPRNEQFF
TGTGCCAGTAGGATAGGTGGGCCGCCCCGGAATGAGCAGTTCTTC
>TRBV7-2|TRBJ2-1|12|-|-
CASSLDAYEQFF
TGTGCCAGCAGCTTAGACGCATATGAGCAGTTCTTC
>TRBV3-1/TRBV3-2|TRBJ1-3|14|-|-
CASSQEAGLDTIYF
TGTGCCAGCAGCCAAGAAGCCGGTTTGGACACCATATATTTT
>TRBV24-1|TRBJ2-3|14|-|-
CATSDLGGTDTQYF
TGTGCCACCAGTGATTTGGGCGGCACAGATACGCAGTATTTT
>TRBV18|TRBJ2-2|12|-|-
CASSPPPGELFF
TGTGCCAGCTCACCTCCTCCCGGGGAGCTGTTTTTT
>TRBV29-1|TRBJ2-1|13|-|-
CSVEATMQNEQFF
TGCAGCGTTGAAGCCACTATGCAAAATGAGCAGTTCTTC
>TRBV6-4|TRBJ2-3|13|many|-
CASSDSDTDTQYF
TGTGCCAGCAGTGACTCAGACACAGATACGCAGTATTTT
>TRBV15|TRBJ1-1|14|-|-
CATSRDWAPTEAFF
TGTGCCACCAGCAGAGATTGGGCCCCCACTGAAGCTTTCTTT
>TRBV4-1|TRBJ2-1|16|-|-
CASSQEASTSYNEQFF
TGCGCCAGCAGCCAAGAGGCCAGTACCTCCTACAATGAGCAGTTCTTC
>TRBV4-3|TRBJ2-7|16|-|-
CASSQGVTEANYEQYF
TGCGCCAGCAGCCAGGGGGTGACAGAGGCCAACTACGAGCAGTACTTC
>TRBV30|TRBJ2-1|13|once|TRBD1
CAWTPDRHNEQFF
TGTGCCTGGACTCCGGACAGGCACAATGAGCAGTTCTTC
>TRBV7-2|TRBJ2-5|14|-|-
CASTFGGPDETQYF
TGTGCCAGCACCTTTGGCGGACCGGATGAGACCCAGTACTTC
>TRBV18|TRBJ2-2|15|-|-
CASSPPVVEPRELFF
TGTGCCAGCTCACCACCGGTTGTAGAGCCCCGGGAGCTGTTTTTT
>TRBV5-6|TRBJ1-3|15|-|-
CASSRGGATGNTIYF
TGTGCCAGCAGCCGGGGTGGGGCGACAGGAAACACCATATATTTT
>TRBV5-1|TRBJ2-1|13|-|TRBD1
CASRRTGDDEQFF
TGCGCCAGCAGACGGACAGGGGATGATGAGCAGTTCTTC
>TRBV27|TRBJ1-5|15|-|TRBD1
CASSSQQGLNQPQHF
TGTGCCAGCAGTTCCCAACAGGGGCTCAATCAGCCCCAGCATTTT
>TRBV5-1|TRBJ2-7|17|-|TRBD1
CASSLIVGRTGTYEQYF
TGCGCCAGCAGCTTAATCGTCGGTCGGACAGGGACCTACGAGCAGTACTTC
>TRBV28|TRBJ2-3|15|-|-
CASSSPWGTTDTQYF
TGTGCCAGCAGTTCCCCTTGGGGGACTACAGATACGCAGTATTTT
>TRBV27|TRBJ1-6|13|-|-
CASSLGIGSPLHF
TGTGCCAGCAGTTTAGGTATTGGATCACCCCTCCACTTT
>TRBV15|TRBJ1-2|15|-|-
CATSHRRGENYGYTF
TGTGCCACCAGCCACCGCAGGGGAGAGAACTATGGCTACACCTTC
>TRBV11-3|TRBJ2-5|16|-|TRBD2
CASSSGMLAAQETQYF
TGTGCCAGCAGCTCAGGGATGCTAGCGGCACAAGAGACCCAGTACTTC
>TRBV9|TRBJ1-2|14|-|-
CASSVGVGNYGYTF
TGTGCCAGCAGCGTAGGAGTCGGTAACTATGGCTACACCTTC